This T cell receptor (beta chain) derives from a study of cytomegalovirus exposure and HLA in healthy donors. Trimming pared 0 bases from V and 8 bases from J, leaving 13 bases between. CDR1 is GTSNPN, CDR2 SVGIG, per germline (reference sequence). The CDR3 is 13 amino acids. The PCR employed 60 Vbeta primers together with 13 Jbeta primers. TCRdb's table, derived via immunoSEQ multiplex PCR, lists solely in-frame clones and lacks some. Here the sample spans roughly 160,000 clones, approximately 75% being singletons. Sequencing was done on a sample of PBMCs. The sequence derives from a man aged 25-45 years in good health and CMV-seropositive. The chain employs TRBV30 and TRBJ1-2; D gene uncertain. CDR3 DNA: TGTGCCTGGAGTGTACGCGGGGTCTACGGCTACACCTTC. Encoded protein: CAWSVRGVYGYTF.